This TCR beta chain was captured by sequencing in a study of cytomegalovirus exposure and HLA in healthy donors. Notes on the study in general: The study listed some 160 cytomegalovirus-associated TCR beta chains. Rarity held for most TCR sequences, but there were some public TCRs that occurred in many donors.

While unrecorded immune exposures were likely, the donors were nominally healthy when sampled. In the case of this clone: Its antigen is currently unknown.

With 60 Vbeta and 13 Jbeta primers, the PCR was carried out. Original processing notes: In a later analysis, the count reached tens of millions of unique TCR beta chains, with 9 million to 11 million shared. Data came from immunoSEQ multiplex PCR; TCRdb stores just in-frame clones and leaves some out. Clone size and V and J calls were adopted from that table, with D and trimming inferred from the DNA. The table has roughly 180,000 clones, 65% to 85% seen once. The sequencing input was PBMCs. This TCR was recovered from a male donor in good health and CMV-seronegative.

The CDR3 loop reads CSVARGGNTDTQYF. The CDR3 DNA is TGCAGCGTTGCCCGGGGAGGAAACACAGATACGCAGTATTTT. The rearrangement links TRBV29-1 to TRBJ2-3; perhaps TRBD2 as D (6 bases). The CDR3 runs to 14 residues. Trimming cost V 4 bases and J 2 bases, with 13 bases left between them. CDR1 and CDR2 from the germline V gene are SQVTM and ANQGSEA.